The clone carrying this T cell receptor beta chain was found a few times. The primer mix had 60 Vbeta and 13 Jbeta primers. Assay used: immunoSEQ multiplex PCR; TCRdb lists only in-frame clones, some missing. This sample has about 160,000 clones; roughly 80% occur once, and the top ten carry 8.5% to 10%. Losses at the gene ends were 0 bases for V and 8 bases for J; bases not matched to a gene: 4. CDR3 length: 15 amino acids. CDR1 is SGHRS and CDR2 is YFSETQ in the germline V gene. The source of the sample is a study of cytomegalovirus exposure and HLA in healthy donors. This rearrangement joins TRBV5-1 to TRBJ1-6, with 8 nucleotides matching TRBD1. The clonotype originates from a man younger than 30 in good health and CMV-seropositive. Sequencing was done on a sample of PBMCs. The CDR3 coding sequence is TGCGCCAGCAGCTTGGTTACGACAGGGGATTCACCCCTCCACTTT. It translates to CASSLVTTGDSPLHF.